This T cell receptor (beta chain) was documented in a study of T cell repertoires in cytomegalovirus infection. Study-level results: Within the response measured ex vivo, HLA-C-restricted CMV-specific TCR beta clonotypes were dominant. Cumulated frequencies of public TCR beta families served to identify carriers of CMV plus the relevant HLA.

TCRdb reanalysed the reads using MiXCR and keeps one entry per CDR3 protein. This sample has around 450,000 distinct CDR3 sequences, with 11% found just once. In this sample, this clonotype turned up many times. Its antigen is as yet unknown. Sequencing was performed on PBMCs. This clonotype was sampled from a human donor in good health (CMV status not recorded). Some clones in this sample may be carry-over from other donors' samples.

CDR3: CASRLKLNTGELFF. As DNA, the CDR3 is TGTGCCAGCAGACTCAAACTGAACACCGGGGAGCTGTTTTTT. The J gene is TRBJ2-2, the V gene TRBV28; unclear D gene. Trimming removed 6 bases from V and 1 base from J, with 9 bases in between. The germline V gene encodes CDR1 MDHEN and CDR2 SYDVKM. This CDR3 contains 14 residues.